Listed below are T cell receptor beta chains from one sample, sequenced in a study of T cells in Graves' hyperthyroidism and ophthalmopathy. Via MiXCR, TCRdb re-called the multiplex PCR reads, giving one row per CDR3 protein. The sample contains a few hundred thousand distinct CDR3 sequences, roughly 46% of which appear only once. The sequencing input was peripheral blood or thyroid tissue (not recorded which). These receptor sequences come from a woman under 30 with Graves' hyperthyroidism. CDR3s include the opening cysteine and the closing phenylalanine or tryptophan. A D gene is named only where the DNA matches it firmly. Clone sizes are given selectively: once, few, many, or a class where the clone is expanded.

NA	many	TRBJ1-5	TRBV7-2	TGTGCCAGCAGCCTGGAGGACGGGAATCAGCCCCAGCATTTT	CASSLEDGNQPQHF
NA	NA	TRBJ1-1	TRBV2	TGTGCCAGCACCGGGACGGTGAATGTGAACACTGAAGCTTTCTTT	CASTGTVNVNTEAFF
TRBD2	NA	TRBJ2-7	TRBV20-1	TGCAGTGCCAGCAGTTACGGAAGCGGGAGGGGCTACGAGCAGTACTTC	CSASSYGSGRGYEQYF
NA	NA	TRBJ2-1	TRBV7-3	TGTGCCAGCAAGCCAGGAGGGGGAGCGGGTGAGCAGTTCTTC	CASKPGGGAGEQFF
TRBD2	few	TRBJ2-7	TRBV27	TGTGCCAGCATTACTCCCCGGACTAGCTTCTCCTACGAGCAGTACTTC	CASITPRTSFSYEQYF
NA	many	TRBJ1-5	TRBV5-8	TGTGCCAGCAGCTTGGGACAGGTCGGCAATCAGCCCCAGCATTTT	CASSLGQVGNQPQHF
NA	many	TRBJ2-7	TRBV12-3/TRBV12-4	TGTGCCAGCAGTTTAAGGCCCAGCTACGAGCAGTACTTC	CASSLRPSYEQYF
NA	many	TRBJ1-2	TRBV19	TGTGCCAGTAGCGTGGGACAAATTAACTATGGCTACACCTTC	CASSVGQINYGYTF
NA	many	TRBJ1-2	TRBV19	TGTGCCAGTAGTATGGGCCTGGGGGACGGCTACACCTTC	CASSMGLGDGYTF
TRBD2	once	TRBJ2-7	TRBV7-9	TGTGCCAGCAGCGGCCCGGGGACTAGCGGGCAGTACTTC	CASSGPGTSGQYF
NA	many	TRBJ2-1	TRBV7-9	TGTGCCAGCAGCTTAGCAGGGGGGGAACGGGAGCAGTTCTTC	CASSLAGGEREQFF
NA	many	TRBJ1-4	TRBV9	TGTGCCAGCGCGGGGCCAACTAATGAAAAACTGTTTTTT	CASAGPTNEKLFF
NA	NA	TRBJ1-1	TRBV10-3	TGTGCCATCGCGGAAGGGGTGAACACTGAAGCTTTCTTT	CAIAEGVNTEAFF
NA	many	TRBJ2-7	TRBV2	TGTGCCAGCAGTGAATCGTATTACGAGCAGTACTTC	CASSESYYEQYF
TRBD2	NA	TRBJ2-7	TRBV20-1	TGCAGTGCTAGGGGACTAGCGGGGTTCTACGAGCAGTACTTC	CSARGLAGFYEQYF
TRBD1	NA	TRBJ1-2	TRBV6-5	TGTGCCAGCAGTTACTCGACAGGGACTAACTATGGCTACACCTTC	CASSYSTGTNYGYTF
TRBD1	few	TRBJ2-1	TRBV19	TGTGCCAGTAGCACAACAGGGGGCCCAAATGAGCAGTTCTTC	CASSTTGGPNEQFF
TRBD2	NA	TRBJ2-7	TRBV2	TGTGCCAGCAGTGACGGGAACGGGAGGGCCCCCTACGAGCAGTACTTC	CASSDGNGRAPYEQYF
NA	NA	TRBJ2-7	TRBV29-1	TGCAGCTTAGTCAGAGACAGGATCAACGAGCAGTACTTC	CSLVRDRINEQYF
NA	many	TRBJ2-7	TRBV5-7	TGTGCCAGCAGCTTGATACCTAGCCCTACAACACACTACGAGCAGTACTTC	CASSLIPSPTTHYEQYF
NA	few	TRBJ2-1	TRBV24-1	TGTGCCACCAGTGATCCTCGGACGAGGATCAATGAGCAGTTCTTC	CATSDPRTRINEQFF
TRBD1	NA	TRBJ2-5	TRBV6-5	TGTGCCAGCAGTCAGGGGGCCCTCCGGGAGACCCAGTACTTC	CASSQGALRETQYF
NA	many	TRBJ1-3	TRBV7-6	TGTGCCAGCAGCTTCACGATCGAGGGGCTTGGAAACACCATATATTTT	CASSFTIEGLGNTIYF
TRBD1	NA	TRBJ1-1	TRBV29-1	TGCAGCTTAACACAGGGGGCGAATGAAGCTTTCTTT	CSLTQGANEAFF
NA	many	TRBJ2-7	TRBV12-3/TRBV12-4	TGTGCCAGCAGTTTAACCGACGTTTCCTACGAGCAGTACTTC	CASSLTDVSYEQYF
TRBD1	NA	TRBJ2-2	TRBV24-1	TGTGCCGCCAGGCAGGGACAGGGGAAGACCGGGGGGCTGTTTTTT	CAARQGQGKTGGLFF
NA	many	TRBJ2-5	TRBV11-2	TGTGCCAGCAGCGATGACTGGGAGACCCAGTACTTC	CASSDDWETQYF
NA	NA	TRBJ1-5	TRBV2	TGTGCCAGCATTCCTGAGGGTCAGCCCCAGCATTTT	CASIPEGQPQHF
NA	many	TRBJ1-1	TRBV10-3	TGTGCCACCTGGGGGTCTAACACTGAAGCTTTCTTT	CATWGSNTEAFF
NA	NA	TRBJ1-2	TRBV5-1	TGCGCCAGCAAAAGGGGGGGGAACACCTTC	CASKRGGNTF
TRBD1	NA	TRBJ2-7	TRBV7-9	TGTGCCAGCAGCTTAGAAGGGACAGACTACGAGCAGTACTTC	CASSLEGTDYEQYF
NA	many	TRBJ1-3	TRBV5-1	TGCGCCAGCAGCTTGGCTGGGAACAGTGGAAACACCATATATTTT	CASSLAGNSGNTIYF
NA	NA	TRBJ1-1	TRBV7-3	TGTGCCAGCAGCTTAACGTCCTACAATGAAGCTTTCTTT	CASSLTSYNEAFF
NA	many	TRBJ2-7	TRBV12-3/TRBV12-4	TGTGCCAGCAGTTCGAGGGCGCGGCAGTACTTC	CASSSRARQYF
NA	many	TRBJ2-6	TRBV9	TGCGCCAGCAGCGTGACAAGTGGGGCCAACGTCCTGACTTTC	CASSVTSGANVLTF
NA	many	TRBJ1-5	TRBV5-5	TGTGCCAGCAGCTTGGGAGACGTTAGCAATCAGCCCCAGCATTTT	CASSLGDVSNQPQHF